Listed below are T cell receptor beta chains from one sample, sequenced in a study of CD8 T cells in ankylosing spondylitis. TCRdb analysed the 5' RACE reads with MiXCR anew, one entry per CDR3 protein. The table lists 250,000 to 400,000 distinct CDR3 sequences, approximately 10% of them singletons. Sequenced material: blood, either unsorted or a sorted T cell fraction (not recorded which). These receptors originate from a female donor with ankylosing spondylitis or in good health (not recorded which). The CDR3 runs from the conserved cysteine through the conserved F or W. A D gene is named only where the DNA matches it firmly. The size of a clone is reported for some rows only, either as once, few or many, or as a class for expanded clones.

size: many; V: TRBV11-2; D: -; J: TRBJ2-2; DNA: TGTGCCAGCAGCTCCCTGCGGCCTGAAAGGACCTACACCGGGGAGCTGTTTTTT; CDR3: CASSSLRPERTYTGELFF
size: many; V: TRBV20-1; D: -; J: TRBJ2-3; DNA: TGCAGTGCTAGCTCAGGTGTTGATACGCAGTATTTT; CDR3: CSASSGVDTQYF
size: few; V: TRBV28; D: TRBD2; J: TRBJ2-3; DNA: TGTGCCAGCAGTAGGGGACTAGCAGCTAGCACAGATACGCAGTATTTT; CDR3: CASSRGLAASTDTQYF
size: -; V: TRBV20-1; D: -; J: TRBJ2-2; DNA: TGCAGTGCTGGCTTTGGATCGAACACCGGGGAGCAGTTTTTT; CDR3: CSAGFGSNTGEQFF
size: many; V: TRBV6-1; D: -; J: TRBJ1-4; DNA: TGTGCCAGCAGCCGGGCCCTAGGGGCATCGGAAAAACTGTTTTTT; CDR3: CASSRALGASEKLFF
size: many; V: TRBV20-1; D: -; J: TRBJ1-6; DNA: TGCAGTGCTCCCCCGCGGGCGGGTAATTCACCCCTCCACTTT; CDR3: CSAPPRAGNSPLHF
size: few; V: TRBV5-1; D: -; J: TRBJ2-3; DNA: TGCGCCAGCAGCGAGCCCATTGGTGTGAGGGAAGATACGCAGTATTTT; CDR3: CASSEPIGVREDTQYF
size: few; V: TRBV29-1; D: TRBD1; J: TRBJ1-2; DNA: TGCAGCGTTGAAGACAGAAGGGGGCGGGATGGCTACACCTTC; CDR3: CSVEDRRGRDGYTF
size: many; V: TRBV5-4; D: -; J: TRBJ2-7; DNA: TGTGCCAGCAGCTTGGTCGGCAGCTTATCCTACGAGCAGTACTTC; CDR3: CASSLVGSLSYEQYF
size: many; V: TRBV5-1; D: TRBD1; J: TRBJ2-3; DNA: TGCGCCAGCAGCTCAACAGGGGTGGGAAGCACAGATACGCAGTATTTT; CDR3: CASSSTGVGSTDTQYF
size: -; V: TRBV7-8; D: -; J: TRBJ2-7; DNA: TGTGCCAGCAGCTCACGGGACTTATCTCACTACGAGCAGTACTTC; CDR3: CASSSRDLSHYEQYF
size: -; V: TRBV20-1; D: -; J: TRBJ2-5; DNA: TGCAGTGCTATGAGCGGATCCCCGGAGACCCAGTACTTC; CDR3: CSAMSGSPETQYF
size: many; V: TRBV7-9; D: -; J: TRBJ1-1; DNA: TGTGCCAGCAGCTCCAGTGGGACTGAAGCTTTCTTT; CDR3: CASSSSGTEAFF
size: -; V: TRBV20-1; D: TRBD1; J: TRBJ2-7; DNA: TGCAGTGCTAGAGTCCGGGACAGGGCCTACGAGCAGTACTTC; CDR3: CSARVRDRAYEQYF
size: many; V: TRBV5-1; D: -; J: TRBJ2-3; DNA: TGCGCCAGCAGCTTGGACCCTATACTCACAGATACGCAGTATTTT; CDR3: CASSLDPILTDTQYF
size: few; V: TRBV7-9; D: TRBD1; J: TRBJ2-1; DNA: TGTGCCAGCAGCCATGGGACAGGTGGGGTCTACAATGAGCAGTTCTTC; CDR3: CASSHGTGGVYNEQFF
size: few; V: TRBV12-3/TRBV12-4; D: TRBD2; J: TRBJ2-7; DNA: TGTGCCAGCAGTTACTATGGCGGGAGCTCCTACGAGCAGTACTTC; CDR3: CASSYYGGSSYEQYF
size: few; V: TRBV20-1; D: -; J: TRBJ1-1; DNA: TGCAGTGCTGGGAACACTGAAGCTTTCTTT; CDR3: CSAGNTEAFF
size: -; V: TRBV6-4; D: TRBD2; J: TRBJ2-1; DNA: TGTGCCAGCTGTCTTAGTTACGGGGGGACGCTAATATCATACAATGAGCAGTTCTTC; CDR3: CASCLSYGGTLISYNEQFF
size: -; V: TRBV20-1; D: TRBD1; J: TRBJ2-1; DNA: TGCTGTGCTAGGGTGTTCCGGGTGACAGGGCTCAGGGATGAGCAGTTCTTC; CDR3: CCARVFRVTGLRDEQFF
size: many; V: TRBV5-1; D: -; J: TRBJ2-1; DNA: TGCGCCAGCAGCTTGGGTTGGCCCTACAATGAGCAGTTCTTC; CDR3: CASSLGWPYNEQFF
size: many; V: TRBV12-3/TRBV12-4; D: -; J: TRBJ2-7; DNA: TGTGCCAGCAGTTTAATAAGGGACCAGCAGTACTTC; CDR3: CASSLIRDQQYF
size: many; V: TRBV9; D: -; J: TRBJ2-3; DNA: TGTGCCAGCAGTGCGACGGGCCTAGATACGCAGTATTTT; CDR3: CASSATGLDTQYF
size: -; V: TRBV20-1; D: TRBD2; J: TRBJ2-3; DNA: TGCAGTGCTAGAGATAGTAGCGGGGGAAACACAGATACGCAGTATTTT; CDR3: CSARDSSGGNTDTQYF
size: -; V: TRBV5-6; D: -; J: TRBJ2-1; DNA: TGTGCCAGCAGCTTGATGATGAGCTCCTACAATGAGCAGTTCTTC; CDR3: CASSLMMSSYNEQFF
size: many; V: TRBV7-9; D: -; J: TRBJ1-1; DNA: TGTGCCAGCAGCTTAGGATCAGTTAACACTGAAGCTTTCTTT; CDR3: CASSLGSVNTEAFF
size: few; V: TRBV5-5; D: -; J: TRBJ1-2; DNA: TGTGCCAGCAGCTCCAGGGTAAACTATGGCTACACCTTC; CDR3: CASSSRVNYGYTF